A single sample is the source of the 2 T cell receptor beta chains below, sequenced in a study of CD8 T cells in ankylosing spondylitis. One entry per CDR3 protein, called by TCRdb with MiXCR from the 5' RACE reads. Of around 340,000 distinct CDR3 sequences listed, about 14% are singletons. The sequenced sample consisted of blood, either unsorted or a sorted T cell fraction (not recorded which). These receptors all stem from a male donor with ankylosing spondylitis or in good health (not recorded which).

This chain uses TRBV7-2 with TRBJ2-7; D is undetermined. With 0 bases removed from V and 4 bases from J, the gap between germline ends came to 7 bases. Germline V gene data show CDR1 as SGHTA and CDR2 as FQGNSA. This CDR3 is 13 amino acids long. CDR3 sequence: CASSLAFLYEQYF. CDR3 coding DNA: TGTGCCAGCAGCTTAGCTTTCTTATACGAGCAGTACTTC.

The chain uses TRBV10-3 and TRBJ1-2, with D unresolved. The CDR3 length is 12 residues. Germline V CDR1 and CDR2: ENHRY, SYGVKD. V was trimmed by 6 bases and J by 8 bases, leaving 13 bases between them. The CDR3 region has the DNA TGTGCCATCAGCCGGGCTATGTGGGGCTACACCTTC. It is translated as CAISRAMWGYTF.